The clone carrying this TCR beta chain occurred a few times. This entry comes from a study of CD8+CD57+ T cells in acquired aplastic anemia. Study-level background: Mean DNA quantity obtained from sorted CD4+ and CD8+ cells was about 3 ug.

The TCR beta profiling, which covered VDJ combination and CDR3 sequence, was carried out using genomic DNA as the template. A single record per CDR3 protein comes from TCRdb applying MiXCR to the reads. This sample has about 170,000 distinct CDR3 sequences, with 55% to 80% found just once. V was shortened by 1 base and J by 7 bases, with 8 bases between the two germline ends. Germline V lookup: CDR1 MGHDK, CDR2 SYGVNS. The CDR3 spans 14 residues. The TCR was taken from a human donor in good health. The chain couples TRBV25-1 to TRBJ1-6; D is ambiguous. The sequencing input was sorted CD4+, CD8+, or CD8+CD57+ T cells (not recorded which) from PBMCs. CDR3 nucleotide sequence: TGTGCCAGCAGTGAATCGCTAGTAAATTCACCCCTCCACTTT. It yields the protein CASSESLVNSPLHF.